Following are 17 T cell receptor beta chains from one sample sequenced in a study of cytomegalovirus exposure and HLA in healthy donors. PCR used 60 Vbeta primers and 13 Jbeta primers. Produced via immunoSEQ multiplex PCR; TCRdb's table is partial and in-frame only. The top ten hold 3.1% of the sample, which has under 200,000 clones, 60% to 80% seen once. The sample was PBMCs. These receptors were obtained from a female donor in good health and CMV-seronegative.

The chain joins TRBV28 to TRBJ2-7, with D possibly matching TRBD1 (6 bases). The CDR3 is 12 residues long. The germline gives CDR1 MDHEN, CDR2 SYDVKM. V shed 4 bases and J shed 9 bases, with 13 bases lying between them. CDR3 protein: CASSSHRVRQYF. DNA of the CDR3: TGTGCCAGCAGTTCACACAGGGTTAGGCAGTACTTC.

The chain couples TRBV4-1 to TRBJ2-5, with no clear D. Germline assignment: CDR1 MGHRA and CDR2 YSYEKL. V was shortened by 0 bases and J by 9 bases, with 5 bases between the two germline ends. The CDR3 loop spans 11 amino acids. This CDR3 reads CASSQESAQYF. The DNA for the CDR3 is TGCGCCAGCAGCCAAGAATCGGCCCAGTACTTC.

The chain has TRBV19 and TRBJ1-2; 7 bases match TRBD1. Germline CDR1 is LNHDA and CDR2 is SQIVND (reference sequence). Trimming removed 0 bases from V and 8 bases from J; junction bases left unmatched: 6. The CDR3 extends over 14 amino acids. CDR3 nucleotide sequence: TGTGCCAGTAGTATAGACCGGACAGGCGGGGGCTACACCTTC. Its protein product is CASSIDRTGGGYTF.

V is TRBV18 and J is TRBJ2-5, with 10 bases identical to TRBD2. The V and J ends lost 2 bases and 2 bases, in that order; junction bases with no gene match: 5. Germline CDR1 reads KGHSH; CDR2 reads LQKENI. The CDR3 is made up of 16 amino acids. This CDR3 is CASSPAAGGIQETQYF. CDR3 nucleotides: TGTGCCAGCTCACCAGCAGCGGGAGGGATTCAAGAGACCCAGTACTTC.

The V call is TRBV11-2, the J call TRBJ1-2; 8 bases line up with TRBD1. The CDR3 is 14 amino acids. Germline trimming cut 5 bases from V and 8 bases from J; bases unmatched to any gene: 10. Germline V CDR1 and CDR2: SGHAT, FQNNGV. The CDR3 bases are TGTGCCAGCAGCCCGCAGGGGGCCAGGAGAGGCTACACCTTC. It specifies CASSPQGARRGYTF. The full variable domain, with the rest looked up from reference TRBV11-2 and TRBJ1-2, is EAGVAQSPRYKIIEKRQSVAFWCNPISGHATLYWYQQILGQGPKLLIQFQNNGVVDDSQLPKDRFSAERLKGVDSTLKIQPAKLEDSAVYLCASSPQGARRGYTFGSGTRLTVV.

The rearrangement links TRBV19 to TRBJ2-7, with TRBD1 matching 7 bases. This CDR3 has 17 residues. V gave up 3 bases and J gave up 0 bases; unmatched junction bases: 11. The germline V gene encodes CDR1 LNHDA and CDR2 SQIVND (reference sequence). CDR3: CASSMPPGQRSSYEQYF. The CDR3 nucleotides read TGTGCCAGTAGTATGCCCCCGGGACAGAGAAGCTCCTACGAGCAGTACTTC.

The chain is built from TRBV11-3 and TRBJ2-1; 12 nucleotides align to TRBD2. The CDR3 totals 14 residues. V lost 3 bases, J lost 6 bases, and 0 bases stayed unmatched. Per germline, CDR1 SGHNT and CDR2 YENEEA. The CDR3 DNA sequence: TGTGCCAGCAGCTTGACTAGCGGGAGCAATGAGCAGTTCTTC. Translating it yields CASSLTSGSNEQFF.

The V call is TRBV5-1, the J call TRBJ1-1, with a weak D call TRBD1 (6 bases). Germline V CDR1 and CDR2: SGHRS, YFSETQ. The CDR3 has 13 residues. With 4 bases removed from V and 5 bases from J, the gap between germline ends came to 12 bases. Here the CDR3 reads CASSAYRETEAFF. For the CDR3, the DNA is TGCGCCAGCAGCGCATACAGGGAAACTGAAGCTTTCTTT.

About this clone: The germline gene is not matched at one end of the junction; a read error may be the cause. V usage is TRBV6-6 and J usage is TRBJ1-2; 9 positions match TRBD1. This CDR3 contains 12 residues. Germline V CDR1 and CDR2: MNHNY, SVGAGI (reference sequence). CDR3 in amino acids: CASSSWDRDFSF. In DNA form, the CDR3 reads TGTGCCAGCTCTTCTTGGGACAGGGACTTTTCCTTC.

Comments on this clone: This same CDR3 is encoded by further DNA sequences in the sample. The rearrangement links TRBV5-1 to TRBJ2-3; 7 bases are shared with TRBD1. This CDR3 is 14 amino acids long. Germline trimming cut 2 bases from V and 4 bases from J; bases unmatched to any gene: 4. Germline assignment: CDR1 SGHRS and CDR2 YFSETQ. CDR3 sequence: CASSFRQGPDTQYF. The CDR3 bases are TGCGCCAGCAGCTTCCGACAGGGTCCAGATACGCAGTATTTT.

In its sample, this clone was seen a few times. The CDR3 nucleotides read TGTGCCAGTAGTATGGATCACCGCGGTGACACCATATATTTT. Translated, it gives CASSMDHRGDTIYF. The chain couples TRBV19 to TRBJ1-3, with D unresolved. V was shortened by 3 bases and J by 8 bases, with 14 bases between the two germline ends. CDR1 is LNHDA and CDR2 is SQIVND in the germline V gene (reference sequence). CDR3 size: 14 residues.

The chain couples TRBV5-5 to TRBJ2-3; D gene unclear. This CDR3 is built from 13 residues. Trimming stripped 3 bases from V and 4 bases from J, with 9 bases between. Germline V gene sequence: CDR1 SGHKS, CDR2 YYEKEE (reference sequence). CDR3 residues: CASSSPPADTQYF. The CDR3 DNA follows: TGTGCCAGCAGCTCTCCCCCAGCAGATACGCAGTATTTT. Full variable domain (missing parts from reference TRBV5-5 and TRBJ2-3): DAGVTQSPTHLIKTRGQQVTLRCSPISGHKSVSWYQQVLGQGPQFIFQYYEKEERGRGNFPDRFSARQFPNYSSELNVNALLLGDSALYLCASSSPPADTQYFGPGTRLTVL.

V gene TRBV7-2 combines with J gene TRBJ2-2, with 9 bases fitting TRBD1. The CDR3 has 15 residues. CDR1 and CDR2 (germline): SGHTA, FQGNSA. Trimming cost V 4 bases and J 7 bases; bases outside gene matches: 7. The CDR3 coding sequence is TGTGCCAGCAGCTCCACAGGGGGCTTTGTCGGGGAGCTGTTTTTT. Protein product: CASSSTGGFVGELFF.

The chain carries TRBV9 and TRBJ1-6; tentatively, D is TRBD1 (6 bases). This CDR3 is 17 amino acids long. Per the germline V gene, CDR1 is SGDLS and CDR2 is YYNGEE. V lost 0 bases to trimming and J lost 3 bases, with 13 bases between them. CDR3 DNA: TGTGCCAGCAGCGTAGGAGATCAGGGGATCTATAATTCACCCCTCCACTTT. This encodes CASSVGDQGIYNSPLHF.

The rearrangement joins TRBV28 to TRBJ2-7, with 10 bases identical to TRBD1. Germline V gene sequence: CDR1 MDHEN, CDR2 SYDVKM. V lost 8 bases to trimming and J lost 3 bases; unmatched junction nucleotides: 7. The CDR3 extends over 14 amino acids. CDR3 sequence reads: CASWSRTGGYEQYF. The CDR3 region has the DNA TGTGCCAGCTGGTCCAGGACAGGGGGCTACGAGCAGTACTTC.

The CDR3 is CASSLASGSTDTQYF. Here the CDR3 DNA reads TGCGCCAGCAGCTTGGCTAGCGGGAGCACAGATACGCAGTATTTT. The chain uses TRBV5-1 and TRBJ2-3, with TRBD2 matching 8 bases. Germline trimming cut 0 bases from V and 0 bases from J; bases unmatched to any gene: 0. The CDR3 length is 15 residues. Germline CDR1 reads SGHRS; CDR2 reads YFSETQ.

This chain connects TRBV6-1 to TRBJ2-1, with a weak D call TRBD2 (7 bases). The CDR3 is 14 residues long. The germline V gene encodes CDR1 MNHNS and CDR2 SASEGT. Trimming cost V 7 bases and J 2 bases, with 12 bases left between them. The CDR3 DNA sequence: TGTGCCAGCAAAGGGGAGGGGGCCTACAATGAGCAGTTCTTC. Translation: CASKGEGAYNEQFF.